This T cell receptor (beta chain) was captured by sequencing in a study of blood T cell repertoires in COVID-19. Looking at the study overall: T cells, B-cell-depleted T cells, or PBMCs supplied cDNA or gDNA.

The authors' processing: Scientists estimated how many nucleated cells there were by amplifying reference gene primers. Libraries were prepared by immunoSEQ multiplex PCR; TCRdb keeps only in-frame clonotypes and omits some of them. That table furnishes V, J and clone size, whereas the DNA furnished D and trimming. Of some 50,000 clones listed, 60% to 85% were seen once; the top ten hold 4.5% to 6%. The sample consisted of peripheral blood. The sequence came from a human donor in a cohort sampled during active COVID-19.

CDR3 loop: CASSLGGTELNYGYTF. CDR3 sequence (DNA): TGTGCCAGCAGCTTAGGAGGGACAGAATTAAACTATGGCTACACCTTC. This sequence joins TRBV11-1 and TRBJ1-2; 7 positions agree with TRBD1. Trimming took 1 base from V and 2 from J; bases not matched to a gene: 7. Germline CDR1 is SGHAT and CDR2 is FQDESV (reference sequence). The CDR3 consists of 16 residues.